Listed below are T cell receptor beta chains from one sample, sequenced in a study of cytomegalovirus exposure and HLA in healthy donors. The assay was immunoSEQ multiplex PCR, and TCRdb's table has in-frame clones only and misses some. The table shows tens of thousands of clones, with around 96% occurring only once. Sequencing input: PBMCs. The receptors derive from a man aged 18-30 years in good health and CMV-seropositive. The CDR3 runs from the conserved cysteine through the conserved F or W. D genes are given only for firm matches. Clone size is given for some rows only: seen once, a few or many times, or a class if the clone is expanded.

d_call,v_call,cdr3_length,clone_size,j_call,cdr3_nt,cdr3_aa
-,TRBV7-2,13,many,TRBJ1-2,TGTGCCAGCAGCTTAGACGGTAACTATGGCTACACCTTC,CASSLDGNYGYTF
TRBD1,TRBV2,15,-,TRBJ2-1,TGTGCCAGCAGACCCCGGGACAGCTCCTACAATGAGCAGTTCTTC,CASRPRDSSYNEQFF
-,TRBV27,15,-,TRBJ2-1,TGTGCCAGCAGTTCAGGAGGTATATCCTACAATGAGCAGTTCTTC,CASSSGGISYNEQFF
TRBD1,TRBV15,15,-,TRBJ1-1,TGTGCCACCAGCGCCCGGGACAGGGTTGGCACTGAAGCTTTCTTT,CATSARDRVGTEAFF
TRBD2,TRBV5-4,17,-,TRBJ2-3,TGTGCCAGCAGCTTCAGGACTAGCGGGTATAGCACAGATACGCAGTATTTT,CASSFRTSGYSTDTQYF
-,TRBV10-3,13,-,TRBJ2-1,TGTGCCATCAGTGAGACGTCAGTTGATGAGCAGTTCTTC,CAISETSVDEQFF
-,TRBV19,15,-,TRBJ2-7,TGTGCCAGTAGTAGTACGGTAACAGCTCGAGGGGAGCAGTACTTC,CASSSTVTARGEQYF
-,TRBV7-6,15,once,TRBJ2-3,TGTGCCAGCAGCTTGTCGGGGGGCCCCACAGATACGCAGTATTTT,CASSLSGGPTDTQYF
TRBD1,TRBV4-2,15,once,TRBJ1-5,TGTGCCAGCAGCCCGGGACAGGGAAACAATCAGCCCCAGCATTTT,CASSPGQGNNQPQHF
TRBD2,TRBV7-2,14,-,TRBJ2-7,TGTGCCAGCAGCCCCGGGACTATTGTCCACGAGCAGTACTTC,CASSPGTIVHEQYF
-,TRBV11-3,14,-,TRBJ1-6,TGTGCCAGCAGCGGAGGCACCTCAAATTCACCCCTCCACTTT,CASSGGTSNSPLHF
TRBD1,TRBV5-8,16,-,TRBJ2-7,TGTGCCAGCAGCTTGGCCCCTGGACAGGGCAATACCGAGCAGTACTTC,CASSLAPGQGNTEQYF
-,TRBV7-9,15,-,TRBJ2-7,TGTGCCAGCAGCTTACGGAAACAGACGTTCTACGAGCAGTACTTC,CASSLRKQTFYEQYF
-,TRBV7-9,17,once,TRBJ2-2,TGTGCCAGCAAAGCCGGAACATTAATGGGCGATGCCGGGGAGCTGTTTTTT,CASKAGTLMGDAGELFF
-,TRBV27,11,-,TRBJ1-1,TGTGCCAGCAGTTCAAACACTGAAGCTTTCTTT,CASSSNTEAFF
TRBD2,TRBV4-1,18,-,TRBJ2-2,TGCGCCAGCAGCCAAGAAGGACTAGCGGGAGTCGACACCGGGGAGCTGTTTTTT,CASSQEGLAGVDTGELFF
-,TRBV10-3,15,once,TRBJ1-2,TGTGCCATCAGTGCTCCAGGGGCGGTGTTTCATGGCTACACCTTC,CAISAPGAVFHGYTF
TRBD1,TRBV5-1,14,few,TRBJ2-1,TGCGCCAGCAGCTCCCAGGGGGCTTACAATGAGCAGTTCTTC,CASSSQGAYNEQFF
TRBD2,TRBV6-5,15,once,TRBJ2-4,TGTGCCAGCAGTGTAACCGGGACTAGCGGGAGCATTCAGTACTTC,CASSVTGTSGSIQYF
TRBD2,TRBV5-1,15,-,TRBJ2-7,TGCGCCAGCAGCTTGGGACTAGCGGGGACCTACGAGCAGTACTTC,CASSLGLAGTYEQYF